This T cell receptor beta chain was documented in a study of blood T cell repertoires in COVID-19. Background on the study: The origin of the acute and convalescent COVID-19 samples was the United States, Italy and Spain. The analysed material was cDNA or gDNA that came from T cells, B-cell-depleted T cells, or PBMCs.

The germline gives CDR1 SGHNT, CDR2 YYREEE (reference sequence). This CDR3 is built from 15 residues. V shed 4 bases and J 2 bases; nucleotides not matched to a gene: 2. Per the study methods: Researchers report that nucleated cell counts were estimated from reference gene primer amplification. Sequencing used immunoSEQ multiplex PCR; TCRdb keeps in-frame clones, though not all of them. That table furnishes V, J and clone size, whereas the DNA furnished D and trimming. The sample lists approximately 120,000 clones; around 86% were seen once. Sequenced input: peripheral blood. This chain uses TRBV5-4 with TRBJ1-4; 10 nucleotides line up with TRBD1. The TCR comes from a human donor in a cohort sampled during active COVID-19. The CDR3 reads CASSRGQGTNEKLFF. The CDR3 bases are TGTGCCAGCAGCCGGGGACAGGGGACTAATGAAAAACTGTTTTTT.